This T cell receptor beta chain was found in a study of human T cells and chemical hapten exposure. Across the study: Upper inner arm skin measuring approximately 2 cm by approximately 2 cm received 2% DPC for sensitization.

Time point in this sample: patch test 2, 6 weeks after DPC sensitization. Treatment: therapeutic diphenylcyclopropenone sensitization with weekly scalp DPC. Investigators collected blood before applying each patch test. CDR1 MDHEN and CDR2 SYDVKM come from the germline V gene. Trimming stripped 6 bases from V and 3 bases from J, with 11 bases between. This CDR3 is 13 amino acids long. Of note for this clonotype: What it binds is not known.

Study-level findings and limits: PT1 expanded TCR counts and patch test score correlated positively.

The library attached unique molecular identifiers to individual cDNA molecules. TCRdb recomputed calls from the RACE reads with MiXCR, one row per CDR3 protein. The sample includes some 100,000 distinct CDR3 sequences, 9.2% of them seen just once. The specimen was whole blood, collected in connection with sensitization to the hapten diphenylcyclopropenone (DPC). This receptor was taken from a woman between 40 and 50 years old with alopecia areata. Some clones in this sample may be carry-over from other donors' samples. The chain has TRBV28 and TRBJ1-1; D is perhaps TRBD1 (5 bases). CDR3 DNA sequence: TGTGCCAGCAGAGGAGTGGGGCACACTGAAGCTTTCTTT. This translates into CASRGVGHTEAFF.